These 17 T cell receptor beta chains share one sample of origin, sequenced in a study of regulatory T cells in long-lasting Graves disease. Specified time point: newly diagnosed GD, antithyroid drugs for less than 3 months. PBMC RNA served as the TCR library source. Assembly of TCR beta libraries relied on iRepertoire HTBI primers together with Arm-PCR of CDR3 regions. TCRdb used MiXCR to reprocess the multiplex PCR reads, holding one entry per CDR3 protein. Among around 450,000 distinct CDR3 sequences listed, more than 12% were seen once. This same sample was also part of a study on T cells in Graves' hyperthyroidism and ophthalmopathy.

The sequenced sample was peripheral blood mononuclear cells (PBMCs), obtained at new diagnosis, from a patient treated with antithyroid drugs. These receptors all stem from a woman in her twenties or thirties with Graves disease.

The J gene is TRBJ2-3, the V gene TRBV11-2; no firm D call. This CDR3 spans 15 amino acids. The V and J ends lost 2 bases and 2 bases respectively, with 11 bases between them. CDR1 is SGHAT, CDR2 FQNNGV, per germline. CDR3 DNA: TGTGCCAGCAGCTTACCAGGCTCCTACACAGATACGCAGTATTTT. It is translated as CASSLPGSYTDTQYF. Combining the CDR3 with reference TRBV11-2 and TRBJ2-3 gives the whole variable domain EAGVAQSPRYKIIEKRQSVAFWCNPISGHATLYWYQQILGQGPKLLIQFQNNGVVDDSQLPKDRFSAERLKGVDSTLKIQPAKLEDSAVYLCASSLPGSYTDTQYFGPGTRLTVL.

The rearrangement uses TRBV7-9 and TRBJ2-1, with TRBD1 matching over 7 bases. Per the germline V gene, CDR1 is SEHNR and CDR2 is FQNEAQ (reference sequence). V was clipped by 1 base and J by 5 bases; unmatched bases: 2. CDR3 length: 14 residues. CDR3 bases: TGTGCCAGCAGCTTAGGGGACAGACACAATGAGCAGTTCTTC. It codes for CASSLGDRHNEQFF.

V gene TRBV25-1 combines with J gene TRBJ1-6; D not resolved. Germline CDR1 MGHDK, CDR2 SYGVNS. Trimming took off 11 bases at V and 4 bases at J, with 9 bases between the two ends. The CDR3 totals 12 residues. In DNA form, the CDR3 reads TGTGCCTGGCAGGATTATAATTCACCCCTCCACTTT. Amino acid sequence: CAWQDYNSPLHF.

This clonotype was seen repeatedly, ten times or more. V is TRBV4-1 and J is TRBJ2-2; TRBD2 agrees at 8 bases. Unmatched junction bases numbered 2, after V lost 2 bases and J lost 6 bases. The CDR3 is 14 residues long. Germline lookup yields CDR1 MGHRA and CDR2 YSYEKL. The CDR3 reads CASSQLGLAGELFF. In nucleotides, the CDR3 is TGCGCCAGCAGCCAACTGGGACTAGCCGGGGAGCTGTTTTTT.

This clonotype occurred many times. The chain uses TRBV27 and TRBJ2-7, with 9 bases that match TRBD2. Germline assignment: CDR1 MNHEY and CDR2 SMNVEV (reference sequence). Trimming took 3 bases from V and 2 from J; bases not matched to a gene: 8. This CDR3 has 16 amino acids. The CDR3 loop reads CASSLSIGGRAYEQYF. CDR3 DNA: TGTGCCAGCAGTTTGTCGATTGGCGGGAGGGCCTACGAGCAGTACTTC.

This clonotype has a handful of counts. This chain connects TRBV3-1 to TRBJ2-7; 9 bases agree with TRBD1. Unmatched junction bases numbered 3, after V lost 1 base and J lost 5 bases. Germline lookup yields CDR1 LGHDT and CDR2 YNNKEL (reference sequence). The CDR3 is 14 amino acids. CDR3 sequence (DNA): TGTGCCAGCAGCCAAGCGGGACAGGGCCACGAGCAGTACTTC. This gives the protein CASSQAGQGHEQYF.

This clonotype was seen repeatedly, ten times or more. This rearrangement joins TRBV18 to TRBJ1-2; D is unclear. Germline loops: CDR1 KGHSH, CDR2 LQKENI. The CDR3 is 12 amino acids. Between the trimmed V and J ends, which lost 5 bases and 4 bases, there was a span of 8 bases. CDR3 sequence: CASSSGIYGYTF. CDR3 in DNA: TGTGCCAGCTCATCTGGTATCTATGGCTACACCTTC.

The chain joins TRBV6-2 or TRBV6-3 to TRBJ2-7; 10 positions match TRBD1. The J segment lost 5 bases and the V segment lost 5 bases, leaving 9 bases of the junction unmatched. CDR1 is MNHEY, CDR2 SVGEGT, per germline. The CDR3 is 15 residues long. CDR3 amino acids: CASSERDRGGNEQYF. The CDR3 region has the DNA TGTGCCAGCAGTGAAAGGGACAGGGGAGGCAACGAGCAGTACTTC.

This clonotype was counted at least ten times. The V call is TRBV30, the J call TRBJ2-7; weak D call: TRBD2 (6 bases). The ends were cut back, 5 bases at V and 7 bases at J, with 21 bases in the middle. This CDR3 is 14 amino acids long. CDR1 GTSNPN and CDR2 SVGIG come from the germline V gene (reference sequence). Here the CDR3 DNA reads TGTGCCTGGTCCCGGGGGTTAGCCCTCCGGGAGCAGTACTTC. Its translation is CAWSRGLALREQYF.

This clonotype was picked up a small number of times. The chain recombines TRBV25-1 with TRBJ1-6; D unresolved. The CDR3 has 16 residues. The germline gives CDR1 MGHDK, CDR2 SYGVNS. The V gene lost 3 bases and the J gene lost 0 bases, with 9 bases spanning the gap. This chain's CDR3 is CASSDGESSYNSPLHF. CDR3 DNA: TGTGCCAGCAGTGACGGAGAGAGCTCCTATAATTCACCCCTCCACTTT.

This clonotype was counted at least ten times. One end of the junction does not line up with germline, which may come from a read error. The V and J genes are TRBV3-1 and TRBJ2-1, with 7 bases lining up with TRBD2. CDR3 size: 13 residues. From germline, CDR1 is LGHDT and CDR2 YNNKEL (reference sequence). CDR3 region: CASSQDGPWGGVF. Here the CDR3 DNA reads TGTGCCAGCAGCCAAGACGGTCCTTGGGGGGGGGTCTTC.

The genes are TRBV27 and TRBJ1-2, with 10 bases aligning to TRBD1. Trimming at V came to 1 base and at J to 8 bases, leaving 7 bases not matched to a gene. There are 15 residues in the CDR3. Germline assignment: CDR1 MNHEY and CDR2 SMNVEV (reference sequence). Here the CDR3 reads CASSLFAGTGEGYTF. The CDR3 DNA sequence: TGTGCCAGCAGTTTATTCGCCGGGACAGGGGAAGGCTACACCTTC.

V and J are TRBV11-2 and TRBJ2-7; unclear D gene. V was pared by 4 bases and J by 1 base, with 11 bases between. Germline CDR1 reads SGHAT; CDR2 reads FQNNGV. The CDR3 loop spans 14 amino acids. CDR3 in amino acids: CASSSEAESYEQYF. The CDR3 DNA reads TGTGCCAGCAGCTCTGAGGCAGAGTCCTACGAGCAGTACTTC.

The chain couples TRBV5-1 to TRBJ1-6, with D hard to call. The germline V and J ends were trimmed by 3 bases and 5 bases, with 12 bases remaining between them. Germline V gene data show CDR1 as SGHRS and CDR2 as YFSETQ. This CDR3 is 15 amino acids long. This chain's CDR3 is CASSSVGSNNSPLHF. In DNA, the CDR3 is TGCGCCAGCAGCTCAGTGGGTTCGAATAATTCACCCCTCCACTTT.

The V and J genes are TRBV7-9 and TRBJ2-5; tentative D call: TRBD1 (6 bases). This CDR3 contains 15 residues. The germline CDR1 and CDR2 sequences are SEHNR and FQNEAQ (reference sequence). V shed 5 bases and J shed 3 bases, with 16 bases lying between them. CDR3 DNA sequence: TGTGCCAGCAGCCCGTCCCGGACAGCTAAAGAGACCCAGTACTTC. Protein product: CASSPSRTAKETQYF.

The V call is TRBV7-8, the J call TRBJ2-1, with D perhaps TRBD1 (5 bases). The V end was cut by 8 bases, the J end by 7 bases, with 15 bases between. From germline, CDR1 is SGHVS and CDR2 FQNEAQ. The CDR3 loop spans 13 amino acids. CDR3 DNA sequence: TGTGCCAGCGGCCTCAGGGTCCCGAATGAGCAGTTCTTC. This translates into CASGLRVPNEQFF.

This clonotype was picked up many times. The chain couples TRBV15 to TRBJ2-3; weak D call: TRBD2 (7 bases). Germline V lookup: CDR1 LNHNV, CDR2 YYDKDF (reference sequence). There are 16 residues in the CDR3. Trimming stripped 1 base from V and 0 bases from J, with 11 bases between. The CDR3 DNA follows: TGTGCCACCAGCAGAGGAGGGGGGGTAAGCACAGATACGCAGTATTTT. This codes for CATSRGGGVSTDTQYF.